This entry describes one TCR beta chain. Its antigen is not known. It was with a sample-barcoded 5' primer and a J-beta primer mix that a second PCR of about 7 to 12 cycles was run. TCRdb called the 5' RACE reads again in MiXCR, with one record for every CDR3 protein. The sample shows 1.5 million to 2 million distinct CDR3 sequences, 30% to 35% of them seen only once. CDR3 size: 19 residues. Germline CDR1 reads SGHAT; CDR2 reads FQNNGV. The V end was cut by 5 bases, the J end by 5 bases, with 27 bases between. This sample is part of a study of blood T cells in healthy people across ages. Study results and limitations: Diversity of TCR beta per million T cells declined in a roughly linear way with age. Unsorted PBMC material precluded a definitive naive versus antigen-experienced comparison. Estimates drawn from one million T cells were deemed to understate diversity.

The TCR comes from a woman younger than 45 in good health. The sequenced sample consisted of blood. This chain links TRBV11-2 with TRBJ2-2; a weak D match, TRBD1 (5 bases). CDR3 bases: TGTGCCAGCAGCCGACGATTGAACCCCTCAGGGTTCCGGACCGGGGAGCTGTTTTTT. It translates to CASSRRLNPSGFRTGELFF.